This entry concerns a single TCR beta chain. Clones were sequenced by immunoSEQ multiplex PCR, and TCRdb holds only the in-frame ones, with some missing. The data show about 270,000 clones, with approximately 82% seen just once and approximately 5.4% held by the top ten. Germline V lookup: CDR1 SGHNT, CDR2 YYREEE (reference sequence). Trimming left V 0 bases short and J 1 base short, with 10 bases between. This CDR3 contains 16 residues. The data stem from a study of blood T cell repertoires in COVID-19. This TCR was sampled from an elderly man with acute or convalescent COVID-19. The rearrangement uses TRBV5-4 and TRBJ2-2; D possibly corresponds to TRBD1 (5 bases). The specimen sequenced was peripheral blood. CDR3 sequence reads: CASSLATVGNTGELFF. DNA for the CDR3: TGTGCCAGCAGCTTGGCGACAGTAGGGAACACCGGGGAGCTGTTTTTT.